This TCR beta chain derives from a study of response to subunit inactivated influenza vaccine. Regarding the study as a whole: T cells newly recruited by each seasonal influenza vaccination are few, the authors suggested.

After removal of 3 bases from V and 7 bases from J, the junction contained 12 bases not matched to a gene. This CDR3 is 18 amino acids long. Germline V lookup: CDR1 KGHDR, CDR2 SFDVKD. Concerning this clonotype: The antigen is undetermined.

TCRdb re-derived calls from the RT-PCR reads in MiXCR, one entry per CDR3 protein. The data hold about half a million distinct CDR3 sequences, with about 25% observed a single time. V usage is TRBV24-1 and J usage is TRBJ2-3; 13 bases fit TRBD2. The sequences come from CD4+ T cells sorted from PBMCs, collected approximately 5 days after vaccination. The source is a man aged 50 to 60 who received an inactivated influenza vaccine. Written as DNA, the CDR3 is TGTGCCACCAGTGATCCTTCCCTACTAGCGGGAGGGCCGAATACGCAGTATTTT. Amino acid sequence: CATSDPSLLAGGPNTQYF.